The T cell receptor (beta chain) described here comes from a study of vaccination and CD4 T cells after COVID-19. Regarding the study as a whole: Spike mono-reactive clones accounted for 304 of the 307 vaccine-specific clones found in convalescent patients.

CD4+ T cells that had been cultured provided DNA sequenced with the Oncomine TCR Beta short-read assay. TCRdb called the PCR reads again in MiXCR, with one record for every CDR3 protein. The top ten hold around 9.2% of the sample, which has under 25,000 distinct CDR3 sequences, about 35% seen once. This clonotype has only a few counts. As yet, its antigen is unknown. The time point was: late sampling 161 to 241 days after vaccination in three convalescent patients. Treatment indicated: approximately nine-day PBMC culture with coronavirus spike peptide pools or control peptides (ViraFEST assay). Germline CDR1 and CDR2: MDHEN and SYDVKM. This CDR3 has 13 residues. Trimming shortened V by 6 bases and J by 3 bases, and 11 bases separated the two germline ends.

The chain uses TRBV28 and TRBJ1-1, with no clear D. The clonotype was recovered from a human donor who had recovered from COVID-19. This specimen consisted of CD4+ T cells from blood, cultured in vitro, obtained about 7 months after SARS-CoV-2 vaccination. CDR3 nucleotide sequence: TGTGCCAGCAGAGCTCCGCGGTACACTGAAGCTTTCTTT. Translation gives CASRAPRYTEAFF.